These 17 T cell receptor beta chains were all obtained from the same sample, sequenced in a study of naive and memory T cell subsets. Treatment defined: skin biopsy from PPD injection site in Mantoux-positive individual. The library had UMIs added by 3' ligation of an oligonucleotide to TCR cDNA. Ligated cDNA underwent four rounds of PCR with nested alpha and beta constant region primers and SP2. TCRdb itself ran the UMI-ligation and nested PCR reads through MiXCR, one entry per CDR3 protein. The repertoire holds tens of thousands of distinct CDR3 sequences, with roughly 9.6% as singletons. The sample consisted of skin, taken from a tuberculin skin test site. These receptors all stem from an adult in good health.

This clonotype was detected many times. A single base separates this from a much larger clone, so it may be a read error. The chain has TRBV6-1 and TRBJ2-7, with D perhaps TRBD1 (6 bases). Germline-derived CDR1 and CDR2 are MNHNS and SASEGT. The V end was cut by 6 bases, the J end by 2 bases, with 8 bases between. The CDR3 runs 12 residues. CDR3 in DNA: TGTGCCAGCAGGGACAGCCCCTACGAGCAGTACTTC. Protein product: CASRDSPYEQYF.

This clonotype was recorded a few times. The chain is built from TRBV28 and TRBJ2-5; tentative D call: TRBD2 (5 bases). Trimming stripped 7 bases from V and 2 bases from J, with 23 bases between. There are 17 residues in the CDR3. Germline V gives CDR1 MDHEN, CDR2 SYDVKM. The CDR3 spells CASTLGGVGERQETQYF. CDR3 nucleotides: TGTGCCAGCACCCTGGGTGGAGTCGGGGAACGTCAAGAGACCCAGTACTTC.

The chain employs TRBV4-1 and TRBJ1-2, with 8 bases matching TRBD1. The CDR3 spans 16 residues. Germline CDR1 MGHRA, CDR2 YSYEKL. The trim removed 3 bases at V and 8 bases at J, leaving 14 bases unmatched. CDR3 residues: CASSHSEARGLGGYTF. The CDR3 DNA follows: TGCGCCAGCAGCCACTCCGAGGCCAGGGGGCTAGGGGGCTACACCTTC.

The chain uses TRBV7-9 and TRBJ2-5, with 8 positions matching TRBD1. This CDR3 is built from 14 residues. Germline V gene sequence: CDR1 SEHNR, CDR2 FQNEAQ (reference sequence). Trimming took 5 bases from V and 6 from J; bases not matched to a gene: 8. This CDR3 reads CASSQTAGGQTQYF. DNA for the CDR3: TGTGCCAGCAGCCAGACGGCAGGGGGCCAGACCCAGTACTTC.

This clonotype was counted at least ten times. The V gene is TRBV7-9, the J gene TRBJ2-5; the D is unclear. V dropped 5 bases and J dropped 2 bases, with 15 bases sitting between them. CDR3 length: 15 amino acids. Germline assignment: CDR1 SEHNR and CDR2 FQNEAQ (reference sequence). In DNA form, the CDR3 reads TGTGCCAGCAGCCCGAACGCAGATCCGCAAGAGACCCAGTACTTC. Its protein is CASSPNADPQETQYF.

This clonotype was picked up one time. The genes are TRBV19 and TRBJ1-6, with D hard to call. With 3 bases removed from V and 6 bases from J, the gap between germline ends came to 3 bases. CDR3 length equals 12 residues. From germline, CDR1 is LNHDA and CDR2 SQIVND (reference sequence). CDR3 sequence (DNA): TGTGCCAGTAGTATTGCTAATTCACCCCTCCACTTT. The encoded protein is CASSIANSPLHF.

In this sample, this clonotype turned up a few times. The genes are TRBV25-1 and TRBJ2-3, with D perhaps TRBD2 (5 bases). The CDR3 totals 13 residues. CDR1 is MGHDK and CDR2 is SYGVNS in the germline V gene. V dropped 1 base and J dropped 5 bases, with 7 bases sitting between them. This CDR3 is CASSEFGVDTQYF. Written as DNA, the CDR3 is TGTGCCAGCAGTGAATTCGGGGTAGATACGCAGTATTTT.

There are many counts of this clonotype. This rearrangement joins TRBV11-3 to TRBJ2-5, with 7 nucleotides matching TRBD1. The germline gives CDR1 SGHNT, CDR2 YENEEA. This CDR3 is 18 amino acids long. V lost 7 bases, J lost 2 bases, and 19 bases stayed unmatched. The CDR3 DNA follows: TGTGCCAGCAACTCCAGGCCCCTCGGACAGGCCCCTCAAGAGACCCAGTACTTC. Amino acid sequence: CASNSRPLGQAPQETQYF.

V gene TRBV20-1 combines with J gene TRBJ1-1; no firm D call. The CDR3 length is 12 residues. V was trimmed by 4 bases and J by 3 bases, leaving 9 bases between them. The germline gives CDR1 DFQATT, CDR2 SNEGSKA (reference sequence). The CDR3 loop is CSATGRDTEAFF. CDR3 nucleotides: TGCAGTGCTACCGGACGGGACACTGAAGCTTTCTTT.

The V call is TRBV28, the J call TRBJ1-1, with 8 positions matching TRBD1. With V trimmed by 2 bases and J by 0 bases, 2 bases remained unmatched. CDR3 length: 15 residues. The V gene's germline CDR1 is MDHEN and CDR2 SYDVKM. DNA of the CDR3: TGTGCCAGCAGTTTAAGGGACAGGTTGAACACTGAAGCTTTCTTT. Its translation is CASSLRDRLNTEAFF.

The gene calls are TRBV2 and TRBJ2-1; D remains unclear. Germline CDR1 and CDR2: SNHLY and FYNNEI. Between the trimmed V and J ends, which lost 7 bases and 0 bases, there was a span of 10 bases. The CDR3 sequence is 14 residues long. The CDR3 sequence: CASIPGLSYNEQFF. The CDR3 bases are TGTGCCAGCATCCCGGGCCTCTCCTACAATGAGCAGTTCTTC.

V is TRBV28 and J is TRBJ2-7; a possible D gene is TRBD1 (6 bases). The CDR3 sequence is 15 residues long. The V end lost 8 bases, the J end lost 1 base, and 18 bases lay between the germline ends. Germline-derived CDR1 and CDR2 are MDHEN and SYDVKM. The CDR3 loop is CASGTTGTNSYEQYF. As DNA, the CDR3 is TGTGCCAGCGGAACGACCGGGACAAATTCCTACGAGCAGTACTTC.

This clonotype was seen repeatedly, ten times or more. The V gene is TRBV2, the J gene TRBJ2-7; 8 bases align to TRBD1. CDR1 SNHLY and CDR2 FYNNEI come from the germline V gene. Trimming removed 7 bases from V and 6 bases from J; junction bases left unmatched: 11. This CDR3 comprises 14 residues. CDR3 in amino acids: CASMFWTGQIEQYF. CDR3 nucleotides: TGTGCCAGCATGTTTTGGACAGGGCAAATCGAGCAGTACTTC.

The J gene is TRBJ2-7, the V gene TRBV11-2; D might be TRBD1 or TRBD2, each matching 5 bases. Between the trimmed V and J ends, which lost 5 bases and 4 bases, there was a span of 21 bases. Germline CDR1 is SGHAT and CDR2 is FQNNGV. The CDR3 covers 16 residues. DNA of the CDR3: TGTGCCAGCAGCCCAAAGTACCGGGACCCGTGGTACGAGCAGTACTTC. It is translated as CASSPKYRDPWYEQYF.

This clonotype came up a few times. The chain couples TRBV19 to TRBJ1-5, with a tentative D call TRBD1 (5 bases). Germline V gene data show CDR1 as LNHDA and CDR2 as SQIVND (reference sequence). This CDR3 has 14 amino acids. Trimming took 6 bases from V and 0 from J, leaving 9 bases between them. CDR3: CASSGTYSNQPQHF. The CDR3, as DNA: TGTGCCAGTAGCGGGACCTATAGCAATCAGCCCCAGCATTTT.

The chain couples TRBV29-1 to TRBJ2-5; no definite D call. V lost 6 bases, J lost 0 bases, and 11 bases lay in between. The germline CDR1 and CDR2 sequences are SQVTM and ANQGSEA. This CDR3 is built from 13 residues. CDR3 sequence reads: CSVAHTYQETQYF. CDR3 in DNA: TGCAGCGTGGCCCACACGTACCAAGAGACCCAGTACTTC.

This chain links TRBV7-2 with TRBJ2-1, with 7 positions matching TRBD2. Per germline, CDR1 SGHTA and CDR2 FQGNSA. CDR3 size: 17 residues. With V trimmed by 5 bases and J by 2 bases, 12 bases remained unmatched. The CDR3 nucleotides are TGTGCCAGCAGCCCCGGGGGTGCGGGAGCTACCTACAATGAGCAGTTCTTC. Translated, it gives CASSPGGAGATYNEQFF. Combining the CDR3 with reference TRBV7-2 and TRBJ2-1 gives the whole variable domain GAGVSQSPSNKVTEKGKDVELRCDPISGHTALYWYRQSLGQGLEFLIYFQGNSAPDKSGLPSDRFSAERTGGSVSTLTIQRTQQEDSAVYLCASSPGGAGATYNEQFFGPGTRLTVL.